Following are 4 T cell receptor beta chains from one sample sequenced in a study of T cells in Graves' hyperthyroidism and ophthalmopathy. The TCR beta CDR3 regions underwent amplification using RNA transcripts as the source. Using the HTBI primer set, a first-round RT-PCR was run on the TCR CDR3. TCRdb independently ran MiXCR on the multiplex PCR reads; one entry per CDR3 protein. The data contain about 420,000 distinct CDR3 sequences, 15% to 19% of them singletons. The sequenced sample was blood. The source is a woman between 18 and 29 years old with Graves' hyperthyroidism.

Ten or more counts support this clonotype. The chain's CDR3 is CASSSPRGTDTQYF. Written as DNA, the CDR3 is TGTGCCAGCAGTTCCCCCCGCGGCACAGATACGCAGTATTTT. The genes are TRBV27 and TRBJ2-3, with no clear D. V was trimmed by 4 bases and J by 1 base, leaving 9 bases between them. From germline, CDR1 is MNHEY and CDR2 SMNVEV (reference sequence). This CDR3 has 14 amino acids.

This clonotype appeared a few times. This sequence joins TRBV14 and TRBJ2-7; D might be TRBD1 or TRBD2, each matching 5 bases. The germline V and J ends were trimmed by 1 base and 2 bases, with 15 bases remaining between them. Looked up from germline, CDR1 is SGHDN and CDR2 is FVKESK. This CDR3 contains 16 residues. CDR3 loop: CASSQGGTLQTYEQYF. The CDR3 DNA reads TGTGCCAGCAGCCAAGGAGGGACGCTACAAACCTACGAGCAGTACTTC.

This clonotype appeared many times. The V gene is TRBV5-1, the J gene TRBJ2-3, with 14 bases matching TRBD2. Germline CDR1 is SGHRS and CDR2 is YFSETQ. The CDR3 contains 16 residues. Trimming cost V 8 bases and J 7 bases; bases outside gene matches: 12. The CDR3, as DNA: TGCGCCAGTGGACTAGCGGGGGGATTAACGATGAATACGCAGTATTTT. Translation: CASGLAGGLTMNTQYF. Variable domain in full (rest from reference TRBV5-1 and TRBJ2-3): KAGVTQTPRYLIKTRGQQVTLSCSPISGHRSVSWYQQTPGQGLQFLFEYFSETQRNKGNFPGRFSGRQFSNSRSEMNVSTLELGDSALYLCASGLAGGLTMNTQYFGPGTRLTVL.

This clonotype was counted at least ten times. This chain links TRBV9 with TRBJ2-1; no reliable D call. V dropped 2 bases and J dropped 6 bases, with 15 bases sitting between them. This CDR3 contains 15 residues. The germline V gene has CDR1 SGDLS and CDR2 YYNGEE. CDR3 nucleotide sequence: TGTGCCAGCAGCGTCTCCAGAGTTCCCTTCAATGAGCAGTTCTTC. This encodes CASSVSRVPFNEQFF.